These T cell receptor beta chains were read from a single sample in a study of blood T cells in healthy people across ages. From the 5' RACE reads, TCRdb called clonotypes with MiXCR, one entry per CDR3 protein. The data contain hundreds of thousands of distinct CDR3 sequences, 29% of them singletons. The source material was blood. The receptors derive from a woman older than 75 in good health. Each CDR3 is given with its conserved first and last residue. D genes are given only for firm matches. Some rows have no size entry. The others give once, few or many, or a class for an expanded clone.

J	V	D	size	length	DNA	CDR3
TRBJ2-1	TRBV9	TRBD1	many	17	TGTGCCAGCAGCGTAGATATCGACAGGGTGCCCTACAATGAGCAGTTCTTC	CASSVDIDRVPYNEQFF
TRBJ2-3	TRBV20-1	TRBD2	few	16	TGCAGTGCTGCCCCGACTAGCGGGGGTTTCACAGATACGCAGTATTTT	CSAAPTSGGFTDTQYF
TRBJ2-1	TRBV20-1	TRBD2	-	11	TGCAGTGCCAGAGGTGGCGGGGGGCAGTTCTTC	CSARGGGGQFF
TRBJ1-5	TRBV19	TRBD1	many	17	TGTGCCAGCAGTCCTACCGGGACAGGGGTACGAAATCAGCCCCAGCATTTT	CASSPTGTGVRNQPQHF
TRBJ1-4	TRBV4-1	-	-	15	TGCGCCAGCAGTCTCTCGGGGGCGCCTAATGAAAAACTGTTTTTT	CASSLSGAPNEKLFF
TRBJ1-1	TRBV7-2	-	many	14	TGTGCCAGCAACTCGCCAGGGCCAACTACTGAAGCTTTCTTT	CASNSPGPTTEAFF
TRBJ2-3	TRBV20-1	TRBD2	many	15	TGCAGTGCTAGAAGTGCGGGGGGCCGCGCAGATACGCAGTATTTT	CSARSAGGRADTQYF
TRBJ1-2	TRBV12-3/TRBV12-4	TRBD1	many	13	TGTGCCAGCAGTTTAAGCGGACAGGACGGCTACACCTTC	CASSLSGQDGYTF
TRBJ1-1	TRBV2	TRBD1	-	12	TGTGCCAGCAGCCGACAGGGCTTTGAAGCTTTCTTT	CASSRQGFEAFF
TRBJ2-3	TRBV20-1	-	-	15	TGCAGTGCTAGAAGGGACCCGAGGGGATCAGATACGCAGTATTTT	CSARRDPRGSDTQYF
TRBJ2-3	TRBV12-3/TRBV12-4	TRBD1	-	16	TGTGCCAGCAACCTTAACAGGGGTTTGAGCACAGATACGCAGTATTTT	CASNLNRGLSTDTQYF
TRBJ1-5	TRBV14	TRBD1	few	15	TGTGCCAGCAGCCAAACCGGGACAGGCAATCAGCCCCAGCATTTT	CASSQTGTGNQPQHF
TRBJ2-7	TRBV12-3/TRBV12-4	-	many	14	TGTGCCAGCAGTCCCCGGCAGGCGGGTTACGAGCAGTACTTC	CASSPRQAGYEQYF
TRBJ1-4	TRBV20-1	-	few	11	TGCAGTGCTAGGATTAATGAAAAACTGTTTTTT	CSARINEKLFF
TRBJ2-5	TRBV20-1	TRBD1	many	13	TGCAGTGCTAGGGACAGGGGGATGGAGACCCAGTACTTC	CSARDRGMETQYF
TRBJ2-7	TRBV7-9	-	-	17	TGTGCCAGCAGCTTAGCAGTCCAGCGGGTACCCCAGGGCGAGCAGTACTTC	CASSLAVQRVPQGEQYF
TRBJ2-3	TRBV6-5	TRBD2	many	18	TGTGCCAGCAGTTACTCTCTAGCGGGGGGCCTCGGCACAGATACGCAGTATTTT	CASSYSLAGGLGTDTQYF
TRBJ2-7	TRBV3-1	-	-	14	TGTGCCAGCAGCCCTAATGGAATTACCTACGAGCAGTACTTC	CASSPNGITYEQYF
TRBJ2-3	TRBV27	TRBD1	many	15	TGTGCCAGCAGTTTAAGGGGGCAAAGCACAGATACGCAGTATTTT	CASSLRGQSTDTQYF
TRBJ2-1	TRBV7-6	-	-	15	TGTGCCAGCAGCTTAGGTAACCGCCTTGGCAATGAGCAGTTCTTC	CASSLGNRLGNEQFF
TRBJ1-6	TRBV12-3/TRBV12-4	-	many	13	TGTGCCAGCAGTTCACAGCCTAATTCACCCCTCCACTTT	CASSSQPNSPLHF
TRBJ1-2	TRBV28	TRBD1	-	14	TGTGCCAGCAGTTCTCAGAGGACAGGGAATGGCTACACCTTC	CASSSQRTGNGYTF
TRBJ1-1	TRBV4-1	-	-	18	TGCGCCAGCAGCCACCCCCGGGACGGGGGGCGCGGTTACACTGAAGCTTTCTTT	CASSHPRDGGRGYTEAFF
TRBJ2-5	TRBV6-6	-	many	15	TGTGCCAGCAGTTACCACGGGAAAAAAAAAGAGACCCAGTACTTC	CASSYHGKKKETQYF
TRBJ2-5	TRBV29-1	-	many	13	TGCAGCGTGAAGGGACAATCTCAAGAGACCCAGTACTTC	CSVKGQSQETQYF
TRBJ1-5	TRBV28	TRBD1	few	14	TGTGCCAGCAACTCCGGGACAGGGATTCAGCCCCAGCATTTT	CASNSGTGIQPQHF
TRBJ2-4	TRBV7-9	TRBD1	many	13	TGTGCCAGCAGGCGGGACAGGGGGAATGAGCAGTACTTC	CASRRDRGNEQYF
TRBJ2-1	TRBV4-1	TRBD2	-	18	TGCGCCGGCAGCCAAGATCGAGTGGCGGGGGGCCCCCACAATGAGCAGTTCTTC	CAGSQDRVAGGPHNEQFF
TRBJ2-3	TRBV6-1	TRBD2	-	16	TGTGCCAGCAGTCACACTAGCGGGGGGATCGCAGATACGCAGTATTTT	CASSHTSGGIADTQYF
TRBJ1-6	TRBV7-3	-	-	15	TGTGCCAGCAGCGAACGAGGCGGAGAGAGTTCACCCCTCCACTTT	CASSERGGESSPLHF
TRBJ2-6	TRBV15	-	-	15	TGTGCCACCGGAGGTCCCTGGGCTGGGGCCAACGTCCGGACTTTC	CATGGPWAGANVRTF
TRBJ1-4	TRBV6-1	-	-	14	TGTGCCAGCAGGGAGGGGCAGGGGACTGAAAAACTGTTTTTT	CASREGQGTEKLFF
TRBJ2-3	TRBV25-1	TRBD1	many	16	TGTGCCAGCAGTGAATCACAGGGGGCGTTCACAGATACGCAGTATTTT	CASSESQGAFTDTQYF
TRBJ2-7	TRBV3-1	-	-	12	TGTGCCAGCAGCCAAGTCGACCACGAGCAGTACTTC	CASSQVDHEQYF
TRBJ2-5	TRBV18	-	many	15	TGTGCCAGCTCCCCTCTCGGGGGCGCCGGGGAGACCCAGTACTTC	CASSPLGGAGETQYF
TRBJ2-7	TRBV20-1	-	many	14	TGCAGTGCTAGAGTTCCAGCTACAAACTACGAGCAGTACTTC	CSARVPATNYEQYF
TRBJ2-5	TRBV10-3	-	many	20	TGTGCCATCAGTGTGAAGGGTTTTTTCCCCCTGTTGGGGAGCCGGGCGACCCAGTACTTC	CAISVKGFFPLLGSRATQYF
TRBJ2-1	TRBV30	TRBD2	few	11	TGTGCCCGGGGGGGGCAGAATGAGCAGTTCTTC	CARGGQNEQFF
TRBJ2-1	TRBV27	-	-	16	TGTGCCAGCAGCGCCAGACCCTCCTTCTCGCACAATGAGCAGTTCTTC	CASSARPSFSHNEQFF
TRBJ1-2	TRBV20-1	-	-	16	TGCAGTGCACGCTCGAATATCGGCAGGGTTAAATATGGCTACACCTTC	CSARSNIGRVKYGYTF
TRBJ2-5	TRBV10-3	TRBD2	many	15	TGTGCCATCAGGGGGACTAGCGGGTCACAAGAGACCCAGTACTTC	CAIRGTSGSQETQYF
TRBJ2-2	TRBV5-5	-	-	16	TGTGCCAGCAGCTTGTACTGGACTACGAACGCCGGGGAGCTGTTTTTT	CASSLYWTTNAGELFF
TRBJ2-7	TRBV6-2/TRBV6-3	-	few	14	TGTGCCAGCAGCCCAGAGGAGCTCTCCTACGAGCAGTACTTC	CASSPEELSYEQYF
TRBJ2-2	TRBV12-3/TRBV12-4	-	many	15	TGTGCCAGCTTCTCAGGGACACTGAACACCGGGGAGCTGTTTTTT	CASFSGTLNTGELFF
TRBJ2-7	TRBV7-2	TRBD1	many	14	TGTGCCAGCAGCCCCGGGACAGGGAGGAACGAGCAGTACTTC	CASSPGTGRNEQYF
TRBJ2-5	TRBV15	TRBD1	many	16	TGTGCCACCAGCAGACCGGACAGGGGGCGAGGAGAGACCCAGTACTTC	CATSRPDRGRGETQYF
TRBJ2-7	TRBV7-9	-	many	13	TGTGCCAGCAGCGATTTCCGGGAGTACGAGCAGTACTTC	CASSDFREYEQYF
TRBJ2-3	TRBV7-2	-	many	13	TGTGCCAGCAGCTGGGACCCCACAGATACGCAGTATTTT	CASSWDPTDTQYF
TRBJ2-7	TRBV12-3/TRBV12-4	-	many	14	TGTGCCAGCAGCACCGGGACACTAACCTACGAGCAGTACTTC	CASSTGTLTYEQYF
TRBJ1-2	TRBV7-9	-	-	13	TGTGCCAGCAGCACCCCGGTGGCGGGTGGCTACACCTTC	CASSTPVAGGYTF
TRBJ2-7	TRBV14	-	many	14	TGTGCCAGCAGCCCTAACAGGGACTCCTACGAGCAGTACTTC	CASSPNRDSYEQYF
TRBJ2-5	TRBV7-2	-	many	14	TGTGCCAGCAGCTTTTACGGGGTGCAGGAGACCCAGTACTTC	CASSFYGVQETQYF
TRBJ1-2	TRBV2	TRBD1	-	14	TGTGCCAGCAGTGGAAGGACAGGACACTATGGCTACACCTTC	CASSGRTGHYGYTF
TRBJ1-5	TRBV20-1	-	many	14	TGCAGTGCTAGGGCCCGGGAGGGCAATCAGCCCCAGCATTTT	CSARAREGNQPQHF
TRBJ2-1	TRBV4-3	-	few	15	TGCGCCAGCAGCCAAGAGGTGGGTTCCTACAATGAGCAGTTCTTC	CASSQEVGSYNEQFF
TRBJ2-1	TRBV9	-	few	13	TGTGCCAGCAGCGTCAGGCGGAACAATGAGCAGTTCTTC	CASSVRRNNEQFF
TRBJ2-2	TRBV7-9	-	-	17	TGTGCCAGCAGCCCTTCGACTGGTCGAATGGACACCGGGGAGCTGTTTTTT	CASSPSTGRMDTGELFF
TRBJ2-7	TRBV7-9	-	many	15	TGTGCCAGCAGCTTAGCACAGGGTATTTCCTACGAGCAGTACTTC	CASSLAQGISYEQYF